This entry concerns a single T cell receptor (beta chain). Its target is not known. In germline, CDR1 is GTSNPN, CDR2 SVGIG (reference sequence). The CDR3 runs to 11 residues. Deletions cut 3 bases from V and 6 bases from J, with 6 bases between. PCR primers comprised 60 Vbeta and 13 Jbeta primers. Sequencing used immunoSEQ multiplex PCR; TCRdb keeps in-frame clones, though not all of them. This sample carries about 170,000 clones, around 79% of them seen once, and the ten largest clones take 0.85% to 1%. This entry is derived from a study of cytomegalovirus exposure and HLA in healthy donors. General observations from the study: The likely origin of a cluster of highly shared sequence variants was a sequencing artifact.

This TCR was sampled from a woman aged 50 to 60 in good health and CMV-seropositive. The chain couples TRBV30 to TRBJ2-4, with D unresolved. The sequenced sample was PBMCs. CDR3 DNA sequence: TGTGCCTGGAGCCAGTTAAACATTCAGTACTTC. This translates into CAWSQLNIQYF.